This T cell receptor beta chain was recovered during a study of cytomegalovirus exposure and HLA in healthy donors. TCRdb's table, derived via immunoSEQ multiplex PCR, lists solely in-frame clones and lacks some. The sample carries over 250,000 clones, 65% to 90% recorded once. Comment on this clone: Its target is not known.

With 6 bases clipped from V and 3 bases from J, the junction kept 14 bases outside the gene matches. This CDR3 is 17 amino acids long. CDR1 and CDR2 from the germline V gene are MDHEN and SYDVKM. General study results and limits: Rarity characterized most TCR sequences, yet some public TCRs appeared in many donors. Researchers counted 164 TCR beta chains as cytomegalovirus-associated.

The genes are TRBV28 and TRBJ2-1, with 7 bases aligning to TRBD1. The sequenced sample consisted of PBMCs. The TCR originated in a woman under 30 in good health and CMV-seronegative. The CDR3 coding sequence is TGTGCCAGCAGCCCCCTCCAACAGGGGCCGGGCTACAATGAGCAGTTCTTC. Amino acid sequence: CASSPLQQGPGYNEQFF.